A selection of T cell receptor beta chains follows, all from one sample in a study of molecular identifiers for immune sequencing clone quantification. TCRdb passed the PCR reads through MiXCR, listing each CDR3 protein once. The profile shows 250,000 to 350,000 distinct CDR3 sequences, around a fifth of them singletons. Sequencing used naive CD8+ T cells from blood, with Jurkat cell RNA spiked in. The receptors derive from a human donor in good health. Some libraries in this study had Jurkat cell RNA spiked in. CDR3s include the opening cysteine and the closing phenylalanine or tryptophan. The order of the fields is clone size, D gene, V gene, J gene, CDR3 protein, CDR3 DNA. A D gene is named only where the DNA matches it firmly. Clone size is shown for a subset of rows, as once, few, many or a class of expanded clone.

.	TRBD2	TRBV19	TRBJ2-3	CASSELASYTDTQYF	TGTGCCAGTAGTGAACTAGCGAGCTACACAGATACGCAGTATTTT
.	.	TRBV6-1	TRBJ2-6	CASSEARLRAVSSGANVLTF	TGTGCCAGCAGTGAAGCCCGACTCCGTGCAGTAAGCTCTGGGGCCAACGTCCTGACTTTC
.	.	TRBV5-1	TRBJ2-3	CASSLVGETFTSTDTQYF	TGCGCCAGCAGCTTGGTTGGAGAAACCTTTACTAGCACAGATACGCAGTATTTT
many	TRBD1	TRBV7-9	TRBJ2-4	CASSAETGALLNIQYF	TGTGCCAGCAGCGCGGAGACAGGGGCCCTTTTAAACATTCAGTACTTC
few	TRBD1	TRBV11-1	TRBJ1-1	CASSLVGQGSTEAFF	TGTGCCAGCAGCTTAGTGGGACAGGGGTCCACTGAAGCTTTCTTT
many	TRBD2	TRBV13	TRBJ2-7	CASSLVMSGGAHEQYF	TGTGCCAGCAGCTTAGTAATGAGCGGGGGGGCCCACGAGCAGTACTTC
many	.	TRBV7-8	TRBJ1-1	CASSSSGYMNTEAFF	TGTGCCAGCAGCTCGAGCGGATACATGAACACTGAAGCTTTCTTT
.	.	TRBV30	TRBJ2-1	CAWSGGTGTSNEQFF	TGTGCCTGGAGTGGAGGCACAGGGACCTCCAATGAGCAGTTCTTC
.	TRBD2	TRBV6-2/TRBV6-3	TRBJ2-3	CASSYQPGERGRTDTQYF	TGTGCCAGCAGTTATCAACCCGGTGAGCGGGGACGCACAGATACGCAGTATTTT
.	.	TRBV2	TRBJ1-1	CASSEDSPATEAFF	TGTGCCAGCAGTGAAGACAGTCCGGCCACTGAAGCTTTCTTT
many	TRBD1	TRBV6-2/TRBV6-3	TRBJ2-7	CASRNTGVFYEQYF	TGTGCCAGCAGAAACACAGGGGTTTTCTACGAGCAGTACTTC
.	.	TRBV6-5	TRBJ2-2	CASSYTAGGELFF	TGTGCCAGCAGTTACACGGCTGGCGGGGAGCTGTTTTTT
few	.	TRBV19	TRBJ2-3	CASSMTDTQYF	TGTGCCAGTAGTATGACAGATACGCAGTATTTT
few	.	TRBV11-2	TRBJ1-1	CASSAGGVPTEAFF	TGTGCCAGCAGCGCCGGGGGAGTTCCCACTGAAGCTTTCTTT
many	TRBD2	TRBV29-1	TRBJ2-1	CSVELADYNEQFF	TGCAGCGTTGAACTAGCGGACTACAATGAGCAGTTCTTC
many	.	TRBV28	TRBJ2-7	CASSLRGARSYEQYF	TGTGCCAGCAGTTTACGGGGGGCGCGGTCCTACGAGCAGTACTTC
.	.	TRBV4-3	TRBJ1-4	CASSQDRGAQGEKLFF	TGCGCCAGCAGCCAAGATCGGGGGGCGCAGGGTGAAAAACTGTTTTTT
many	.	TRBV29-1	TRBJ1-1	CSVEDAGSMNTEAFF	TGCAGCGTTGAAGATGCCGGCAGCATGAACACTGAAGCTTTCTTT
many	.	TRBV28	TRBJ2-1	CASGARKQFF	TGTGCCAGCGGTGCGAGGAAGCAGTTCTTC
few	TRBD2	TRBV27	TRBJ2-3	CASSLSAGGPLQYF	TGTGCCAGCAGTTTATCTGCGGGGGGGCCTTTGCAGTATTTT
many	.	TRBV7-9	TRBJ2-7	CASSSYSYEQYF	TGTGCCAGCAGCTCGTACAGCTACGAGCAGTACTTC
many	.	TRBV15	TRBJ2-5	CATSRDSGAPTQYF	TGTGCCACCAGCAGAGATTCCGGGGCTCCCACCCAGTACTTC
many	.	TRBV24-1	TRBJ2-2	CATSEGADNTGELFF	TGTGCCACCAGTGAAGGGGCGGATAACACCGGGGAGCTGTTTTTT
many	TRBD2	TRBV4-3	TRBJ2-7	CASSQDSAGAAYEQYF	TGCGCCAGCAGCCAAGATTCCGCGGGAGCGGCCTACGAGCAGTACTTC
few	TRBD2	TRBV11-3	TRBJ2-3	CASSLGGLAGGPDTQYF	TGTGCCAGCAGCTTAGGAGGGCTAGCGGGGGGGCCAGATACGCAGTATTTT
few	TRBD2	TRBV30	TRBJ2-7	CAWSLLAGGYEQYF	TGTGCCTGGAGTTTACTAGCGGGGGGCTACGAGCAGTACTTC
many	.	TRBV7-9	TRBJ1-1	CASSQNEAANTEAFF	TGTGCCAGCAGTCAAAACGAGGCGGCGAACACTGAAGCTTTCTTT
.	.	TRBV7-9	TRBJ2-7	CANREDPGDEQYF	TGTGCCAACCGGGAAGACCCCGGGGACGAGCAGTACTTC
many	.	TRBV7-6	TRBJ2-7	CASSSKGGSEQYF	TGTGCCAGCAGCTCCAAAGGGGGGTCCGAGCAGTACTTC
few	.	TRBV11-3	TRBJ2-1	CASSSRQVISGPDYNEQFF	TGTGCCAGCAGCTCTAGACAGGTTATTAGCGGGCCTGACTACAATGAGCAGTTCTTC
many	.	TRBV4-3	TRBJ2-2	CASSHENSPGELFF	TGCGCCAGCAGCCATGAGAACTCGCCCGGGGAGCTGTTTTTT
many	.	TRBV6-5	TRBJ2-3	CASSPDHTDTQYF	TGTGCCAGCAGCCCGGACCACACAGATACGCAGTATTTT
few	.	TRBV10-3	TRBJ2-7	CAISAGAAYEQYF	TGTGCCATCAGTGCAGGGGCCGCCTACGAGCAGTACTTC
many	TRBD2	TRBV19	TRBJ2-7	CASSISGGPYEQYF	TGTGCCAGTAGTATAAGCGGGGGCCCCTACGAGCAGTACTTC
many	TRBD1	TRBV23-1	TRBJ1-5	CATPAQGAFSRQPQHF	TGCGCCACTCCCGCCCAGGGGGCGTTTTCACGCCAGCCCCAGCATTTT